The present TCR beta chain was sequenced within a study of blood T cell repertoires in COVID-19. Study information: T cells, B-cell-depleted T cells, or PBMCs provided the cDNA or gDNA that served as material.

Original analysis: Counts of nucleated cells, estimated from reference gene primer amplification, were obtained. Libraries were prepared by immunoSEQ multiplex PCR; TCRdb keeps only in-frame clonotypes and omits some of them. V, J and clone size reflect that table, while D and trimming were determined from the DNA. This sample has 130,000 or so clones, with about four fifths found just once. From germline, CDR1 is SGHDT and CDR2 YYEEEE. Trimming shortened V by 7 bases and J by 2 bases, and 21 bases separated the two germline ends. This CDR3 spans 16 amino acids. The V gene is TRBV5-6, the J gene TRBJ1-2; the D gene is possibly TRBD1 (5 bases). Sample: peripheral blood. The sequence was collected from a human donor in a cohort sampled during active COVID-19. Here the CDR3 DNA reads TGTGCCAGCTACGAAAATGGGGGAGGGCGGAACTATGGCTACACCTTC. This codes for CASYENGGGRNYGYTF. Full variable domain (missing parts from reference TRBV5-6 and TRBJ1-2): DAGVTQSPTHLIKTRGQQVTLRCSPKSGHDTVSWYQQALGQGPQFIFQYYEEEERQRGNFPDRFSGHQFPNYSSELNVNALLLGDSALYLCASYENGGGRNYGYTFGSGTRLTVV.